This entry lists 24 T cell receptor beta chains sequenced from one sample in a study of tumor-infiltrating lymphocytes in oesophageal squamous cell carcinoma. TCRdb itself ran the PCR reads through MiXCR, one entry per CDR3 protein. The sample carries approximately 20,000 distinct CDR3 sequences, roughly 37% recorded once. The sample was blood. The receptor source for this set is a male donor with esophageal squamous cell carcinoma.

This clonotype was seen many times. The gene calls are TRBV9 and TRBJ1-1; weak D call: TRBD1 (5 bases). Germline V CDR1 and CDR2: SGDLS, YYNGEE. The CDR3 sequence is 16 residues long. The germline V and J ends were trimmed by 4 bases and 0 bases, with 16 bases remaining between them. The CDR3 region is CASSPLRRVLNTEAFF. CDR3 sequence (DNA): TGTGCCAGCAGCCCACTACGCAGGGTGTTGAACACTGAAGCTTTCTTT.

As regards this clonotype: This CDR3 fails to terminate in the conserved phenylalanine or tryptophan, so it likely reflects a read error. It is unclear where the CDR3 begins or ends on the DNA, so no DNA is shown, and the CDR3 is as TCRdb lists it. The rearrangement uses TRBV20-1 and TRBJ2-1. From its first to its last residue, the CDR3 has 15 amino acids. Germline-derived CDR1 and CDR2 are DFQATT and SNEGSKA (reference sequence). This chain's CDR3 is CSASVETFYGYTFGS.

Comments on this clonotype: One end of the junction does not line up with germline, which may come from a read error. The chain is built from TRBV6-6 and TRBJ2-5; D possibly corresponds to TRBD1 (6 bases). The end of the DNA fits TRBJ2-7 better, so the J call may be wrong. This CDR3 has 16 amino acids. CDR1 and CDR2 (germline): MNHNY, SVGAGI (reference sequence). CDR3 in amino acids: CASRYSWQGPSYEQYF. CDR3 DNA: TGTGCCAGCAGATACTCGTGGCAGGGGCCCTCCTACGAGCAGTACTTC.

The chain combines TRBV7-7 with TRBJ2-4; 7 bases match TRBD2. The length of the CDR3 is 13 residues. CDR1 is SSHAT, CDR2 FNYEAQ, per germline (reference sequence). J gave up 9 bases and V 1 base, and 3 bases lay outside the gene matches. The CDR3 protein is CASSLEGLSIQYF. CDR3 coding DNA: TGTGCCAGCAGCTTAGAGGGACTAAGCATTCAGTACTTC.

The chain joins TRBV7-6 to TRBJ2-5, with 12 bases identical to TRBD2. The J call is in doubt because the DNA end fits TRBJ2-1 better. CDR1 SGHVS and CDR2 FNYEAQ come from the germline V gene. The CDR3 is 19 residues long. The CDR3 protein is CASSARPLAGGPHYNEQFF. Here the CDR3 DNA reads TGTGCCAGCAGCGCGCGTCCTCTAGCGGGAGGGCCTCATTACAATGAGCAGTTCTTC.

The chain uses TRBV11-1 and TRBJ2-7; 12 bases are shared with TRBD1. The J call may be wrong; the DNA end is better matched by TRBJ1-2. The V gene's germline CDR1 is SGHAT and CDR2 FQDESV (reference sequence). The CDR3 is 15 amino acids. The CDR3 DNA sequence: TGTGCCAGCAGCCACCGGGACAGGGGGCACTATGGCTACACCTTC. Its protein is CASSHRDRGHYGYTF.

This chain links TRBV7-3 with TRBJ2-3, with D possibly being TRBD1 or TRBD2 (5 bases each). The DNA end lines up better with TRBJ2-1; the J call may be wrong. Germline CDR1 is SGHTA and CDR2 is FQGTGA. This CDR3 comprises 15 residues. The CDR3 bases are TGTGCCAGCAGCGCCCCCGGGACGGGATACAATGAGCAGTTCTTC. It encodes CASSAPGTGYNEQFF.

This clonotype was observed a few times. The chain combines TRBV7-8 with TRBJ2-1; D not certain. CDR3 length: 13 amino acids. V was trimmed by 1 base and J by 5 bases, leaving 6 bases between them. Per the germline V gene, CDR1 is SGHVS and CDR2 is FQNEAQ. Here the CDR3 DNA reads TGTGCCAGCAGCTTAGACGCAAACAATGAGCAGTTCTTC. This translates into CASSLDANNEQFF.

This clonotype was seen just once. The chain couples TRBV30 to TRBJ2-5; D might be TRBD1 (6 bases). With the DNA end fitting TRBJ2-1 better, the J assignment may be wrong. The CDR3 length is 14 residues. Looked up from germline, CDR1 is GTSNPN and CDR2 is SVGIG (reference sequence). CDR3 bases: TGTGCCTGGAGTGCAGGGGTGGGGAACAATGAGCAGTTCTTC. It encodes CAWSAGVGNNEQFF.

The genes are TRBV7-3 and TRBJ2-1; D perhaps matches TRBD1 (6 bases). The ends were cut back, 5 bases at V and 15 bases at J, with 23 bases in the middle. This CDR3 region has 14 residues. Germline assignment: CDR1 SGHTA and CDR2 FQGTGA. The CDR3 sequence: CASSAGSGAIRPFF. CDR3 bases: TGTGCCAGCAGCGCCGGGTCAGGGGCTATCCGTCCGTTCTTC.

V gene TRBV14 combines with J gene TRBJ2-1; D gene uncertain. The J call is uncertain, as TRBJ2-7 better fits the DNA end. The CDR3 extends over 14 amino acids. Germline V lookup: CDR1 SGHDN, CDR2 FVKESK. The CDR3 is CASSQDDINYEQYF. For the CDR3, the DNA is TGTGCCAGCAGCCAAGATGATATCAACTACGAGCAGTACTTC.

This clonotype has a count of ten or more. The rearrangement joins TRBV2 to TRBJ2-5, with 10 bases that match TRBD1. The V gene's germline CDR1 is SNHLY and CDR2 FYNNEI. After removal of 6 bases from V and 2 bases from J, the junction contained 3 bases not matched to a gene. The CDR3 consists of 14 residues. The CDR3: CASRAGQGQETQYF. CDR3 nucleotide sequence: TGTGCCAGCAGGGCGGGACAGGGGCAAGAGACCCAGTACTTC.

The CDR3 is CAWSVSYNEQFF. CDR3 nucleotides: TGTGCCTGGAGTGTATCCTACAATGAGCAGTTCTTC. The V and J genes are TRBV30 and TRBJ2-1, with D unclear. In germline, CDR1 is GTSNPN, CDR2 SVGIG (reference sequence). V dropped 0 bases and J dropped 1 base, with 1 base sitting between them. The CDR3 has 12 amino acids.

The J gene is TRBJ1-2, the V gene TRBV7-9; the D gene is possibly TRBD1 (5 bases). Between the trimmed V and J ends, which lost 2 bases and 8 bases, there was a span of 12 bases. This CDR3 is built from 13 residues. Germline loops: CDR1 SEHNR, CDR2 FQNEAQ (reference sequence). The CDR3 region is CASSLQGMGGYTF. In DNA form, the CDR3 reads TGTGCCAGCAGCTTACAGGGTATGGGCGGCTACACCTTC.

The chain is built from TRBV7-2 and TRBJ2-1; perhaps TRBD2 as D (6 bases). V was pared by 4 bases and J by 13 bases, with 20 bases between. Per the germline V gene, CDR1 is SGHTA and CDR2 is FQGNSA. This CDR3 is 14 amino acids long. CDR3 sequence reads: CASSSPTRSETQFF. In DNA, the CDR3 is TGTGCCAGCAGCTCCCCGACTAGATCGGAGACCCAGTTCTTC. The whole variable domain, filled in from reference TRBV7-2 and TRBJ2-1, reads GAGVSQSPSNKVTEKGKDVELRCDPISGHTALYWYRQSLGQGLEFLIYFQGNSAPDKSGLPSDRFSAERTGGSVSTLTIQRTQQEDSAVYLCASSSPTRSETQFFGPGTRLTVL.

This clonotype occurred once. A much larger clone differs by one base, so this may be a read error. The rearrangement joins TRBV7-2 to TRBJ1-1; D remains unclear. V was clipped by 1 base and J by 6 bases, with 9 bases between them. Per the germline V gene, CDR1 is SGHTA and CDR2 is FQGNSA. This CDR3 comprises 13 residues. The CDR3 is CASSLEVLAEAFF. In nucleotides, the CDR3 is TGTGCCAGCAGCTTAGAGGTACTGGCTGAAGCTTTCTTT.

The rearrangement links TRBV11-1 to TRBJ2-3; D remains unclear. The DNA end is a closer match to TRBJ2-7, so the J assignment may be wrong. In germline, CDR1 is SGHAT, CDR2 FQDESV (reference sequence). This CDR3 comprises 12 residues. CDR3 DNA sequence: TGTGCCAGCAGCCCCACTTCCTACGAGCAGTACTTC. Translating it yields CASSPTSYEQYF.

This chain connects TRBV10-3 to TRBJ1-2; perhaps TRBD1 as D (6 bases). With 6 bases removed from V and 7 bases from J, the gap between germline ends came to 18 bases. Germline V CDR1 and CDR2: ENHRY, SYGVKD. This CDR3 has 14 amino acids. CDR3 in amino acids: CAISRTDLLGGYTF. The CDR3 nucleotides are TGTGCCATCAGCCGGACAGACCTTCTTGGTGGCTACACCTTC.

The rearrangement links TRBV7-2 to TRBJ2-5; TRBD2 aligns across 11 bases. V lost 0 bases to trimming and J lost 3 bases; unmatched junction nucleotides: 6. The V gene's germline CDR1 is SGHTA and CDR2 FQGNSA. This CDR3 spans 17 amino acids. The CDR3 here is CASSLAGLAGGKETQYF. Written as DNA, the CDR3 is TGTGCCAGCAGCTTAGCCGGGCTAGCGGGAGGAAAAGAGACCCAGTACTTC.

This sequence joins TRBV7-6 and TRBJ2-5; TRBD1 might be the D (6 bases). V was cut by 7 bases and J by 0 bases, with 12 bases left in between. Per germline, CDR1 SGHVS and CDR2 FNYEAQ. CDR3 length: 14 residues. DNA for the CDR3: TGTGCCAGCAACAGCCCAGGGGACCAAGAGACCCAGTACTTC. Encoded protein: CASNSPGDQETQYF.

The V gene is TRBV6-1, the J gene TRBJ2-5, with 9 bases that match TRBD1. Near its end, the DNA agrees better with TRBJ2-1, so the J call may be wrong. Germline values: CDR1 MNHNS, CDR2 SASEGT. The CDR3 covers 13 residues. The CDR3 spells CASSRQGVNEQFF. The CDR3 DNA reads TGTGCCAGCAGCAGACAGGGGGTGAATGAGCAGTTCTTC.

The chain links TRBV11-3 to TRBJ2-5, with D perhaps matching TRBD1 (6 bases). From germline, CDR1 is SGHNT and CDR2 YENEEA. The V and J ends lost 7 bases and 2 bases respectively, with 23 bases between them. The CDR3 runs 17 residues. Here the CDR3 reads CASTINQRQVKQETQYF. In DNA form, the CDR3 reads TGTGCCAGCACCATAAATCAACGACAGGTCAAACAAGAGACCCAGTACTTC.

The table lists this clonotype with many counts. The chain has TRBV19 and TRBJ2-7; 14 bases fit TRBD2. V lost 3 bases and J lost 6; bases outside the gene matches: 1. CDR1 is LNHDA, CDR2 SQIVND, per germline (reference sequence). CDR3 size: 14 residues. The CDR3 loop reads CASSIGLAGGEQYF. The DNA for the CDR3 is TGTGCCAGTAGTATTGGACTAGCGGGAGGCGAGCAGTACTTC.

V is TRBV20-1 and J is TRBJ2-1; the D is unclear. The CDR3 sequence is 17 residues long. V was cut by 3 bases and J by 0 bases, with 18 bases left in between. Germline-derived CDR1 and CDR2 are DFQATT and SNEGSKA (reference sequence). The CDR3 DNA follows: TGCAGTGCTAGTGGACGAGGAGCCATAAGCTCCTACAATGAGCAGTTCTTC. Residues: CSASGRGAISSYNEQFF.